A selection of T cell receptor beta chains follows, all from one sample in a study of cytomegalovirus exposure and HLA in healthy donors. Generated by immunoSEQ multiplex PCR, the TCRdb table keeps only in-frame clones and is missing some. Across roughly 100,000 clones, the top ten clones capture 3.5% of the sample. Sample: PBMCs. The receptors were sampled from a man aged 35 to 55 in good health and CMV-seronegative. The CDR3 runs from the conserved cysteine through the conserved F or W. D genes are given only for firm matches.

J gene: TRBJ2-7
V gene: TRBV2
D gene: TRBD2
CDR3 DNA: TGTGCCACGATTAGCGGGAGTTTTTACGAGCAGTACTTC
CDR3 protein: CATISGSFYEQYF

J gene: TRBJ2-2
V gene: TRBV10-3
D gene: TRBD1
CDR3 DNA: TGTGCCATCAGGGGGACAGGGGAAGCGGGGGAGCTGTTTTTT
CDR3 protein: CAIRGTGEAGELFF

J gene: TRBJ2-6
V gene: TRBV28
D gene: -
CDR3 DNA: TGTGCCAGCAGTTTACCTGGGCAGGGCTTATCTGGGGCCAACGTCCTGACTTTC
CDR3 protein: CASSLPGQGLSGANVLTF

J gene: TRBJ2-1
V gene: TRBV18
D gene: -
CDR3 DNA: TGTGCCAGCTCACCACCGTCCAGGGACAATGAGCAGTTCTTC
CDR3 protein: CASSPPSRDNEQFF

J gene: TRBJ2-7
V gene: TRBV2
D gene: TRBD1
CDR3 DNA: TGTGCCAGCAGAAAGGGACAGATCTACGAGCAGTACTTC
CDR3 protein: CASRKGQIYEQYF

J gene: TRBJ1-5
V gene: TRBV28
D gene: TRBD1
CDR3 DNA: TGTGCCAGCAGCTTAGTTCAGACAGGGGGCAATCAGCCCCAGCATTTT
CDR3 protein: CASSLVQTGGNQPQHF

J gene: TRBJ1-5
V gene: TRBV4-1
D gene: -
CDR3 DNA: TGCGCCAGCAGCCAAAACCAGGGAGGACAGCCCCAGCATTTT
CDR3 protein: CASSQNQGGQPQHF

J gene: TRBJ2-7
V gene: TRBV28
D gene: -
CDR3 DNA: TGTGCCAGCAGTTTCAGGGACTACGAGCAGTACTTC
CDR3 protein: CASSFRDYEQYF

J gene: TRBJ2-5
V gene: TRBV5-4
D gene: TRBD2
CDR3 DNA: TGTGCCAGCAGCCCACTAGCGGGAGGAGAGACCCAGTACTTC
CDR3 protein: CASSPLAGGETQYF

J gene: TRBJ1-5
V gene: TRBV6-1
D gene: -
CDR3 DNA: TGTGCCAGCAGTGAGGGCGGGGGGGATCAGCCCCAGCATTTT
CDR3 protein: CASSEGGGDQPQHF

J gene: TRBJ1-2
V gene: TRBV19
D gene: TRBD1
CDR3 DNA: TGTGCCAGTAGTCCCGGGACAGCAAACTATGGCTACACCTTC
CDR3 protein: CASSPGTANYGYTF

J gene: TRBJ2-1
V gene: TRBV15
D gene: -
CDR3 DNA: TGTGCCACCAGCAGAGACCGGGACTTGTCCTACAATGAGCAGTTCTTC
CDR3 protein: CATSRDRDLSYNEQFF

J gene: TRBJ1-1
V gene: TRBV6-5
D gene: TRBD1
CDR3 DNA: TGTGCCAGCAGCAACCGGGACAGGGTCACTGAAGCTTTCTTT
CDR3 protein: CASSNRDRVTEAFF

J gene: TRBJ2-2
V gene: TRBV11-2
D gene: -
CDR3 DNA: TGTGCCAGCAGCTTAGTCGGGACTGCCAGAACCGGGGAGCTGTTTTTT
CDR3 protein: CASSLVGTARTGELFF

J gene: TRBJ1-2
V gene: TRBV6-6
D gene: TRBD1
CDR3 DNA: TGTGCCAGCAGTTTAGGACAGGGAGACTACACCTTC
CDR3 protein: CASSLGQGDYTF

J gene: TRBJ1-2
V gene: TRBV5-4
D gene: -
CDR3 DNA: TGTGCCAGCAGCTTACAGGGAAGCTATGGCCACACCTTC
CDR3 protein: CASSLQGSYGHTF

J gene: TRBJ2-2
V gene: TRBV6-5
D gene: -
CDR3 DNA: TGTGCCAGCAGTACACAGGTCTTTAACACCGGGGAGCTGTTTTTT
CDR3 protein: CASSTQVFNTGELFF

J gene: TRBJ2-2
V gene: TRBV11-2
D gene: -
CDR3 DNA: TGTGCCAGCAGCCGACGAGGTAACACCGGGGAGCTGTTTTTT
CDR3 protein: CASSRRGNTGELFF

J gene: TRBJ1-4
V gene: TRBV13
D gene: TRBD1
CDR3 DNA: TGTGCCAGCAGCTCTTCGGGACAGGGATATGAAAAACTGTTTTTT
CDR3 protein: CASSSSGQGYEKLFF

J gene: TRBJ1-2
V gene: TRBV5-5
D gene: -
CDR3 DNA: TGTGCCAGCAGCTTGGCCTCTACAGGGTTCGAGGGCTACACCTTC
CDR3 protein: CASSLASTGFEGYTF

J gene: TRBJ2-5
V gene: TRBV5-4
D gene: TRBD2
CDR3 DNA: TGTGCCAGCAGCGTCGGACTAGCGGGGGGAGAGACCCAGTACTTC
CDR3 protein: CASSVGLAGGETQYF

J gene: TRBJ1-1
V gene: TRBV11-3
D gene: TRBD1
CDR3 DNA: TGTGCCAGCAGCCCCCGGACAGGGGGTGAAACTGAAGCTTTCTTT
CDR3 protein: CASSPRTGGETEAFF

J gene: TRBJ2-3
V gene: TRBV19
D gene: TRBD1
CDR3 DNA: TGTGCCAGTACCCCAGGGGGCTTTCGCGCAGATACGCAGTATTTT
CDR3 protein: CASTPGGFRADTQYF

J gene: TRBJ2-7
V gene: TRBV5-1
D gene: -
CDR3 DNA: TGCGCCAGCAGCAAGGGAGAGACCACGGCCCACGAGCAGTACTTC
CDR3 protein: CASSKGETTAHEQYF

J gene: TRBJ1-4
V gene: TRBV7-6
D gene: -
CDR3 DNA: TGTGCCAGCAGCTTTAGTGAAAAACTGTTTTTT
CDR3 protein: CASSFSEKLFF

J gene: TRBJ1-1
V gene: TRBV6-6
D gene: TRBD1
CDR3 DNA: TGTGCCAGCACCCTGACAGGGGGCTTGAACACTGAAGCTTTCTTT
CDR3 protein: CASTLTGGLNTEAFF

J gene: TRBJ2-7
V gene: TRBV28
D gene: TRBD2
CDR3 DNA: TGTGCCAGCAGGGGGACTAGCGGATCATACGAGCAGTACTTC
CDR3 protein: CASRGTSGSYEQYF

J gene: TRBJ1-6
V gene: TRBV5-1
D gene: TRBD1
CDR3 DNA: TGCGCCAGCAGCTTGACAAGGACAGGGGGTACTAATTCACCCCTCCACTTT
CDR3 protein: CASSLTRTGGTNSPLHF

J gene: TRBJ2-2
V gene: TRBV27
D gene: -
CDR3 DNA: TGTGCCAGCAGTTTATTAGTGTTGCAGGGCTCTGCCGGGGAGCTGTTTTTT
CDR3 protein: CASSLLVLQGSAGELFF

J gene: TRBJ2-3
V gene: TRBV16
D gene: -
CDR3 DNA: TGTGCCAGCAGCCGCGGGACCACAGATACGCAGTATTTT
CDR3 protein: CASSRGTTDTQYF

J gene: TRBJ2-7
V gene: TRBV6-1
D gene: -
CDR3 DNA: TGTGCCAGCTCAGGGGTTCCGGGAGGTGGATACGAGCAGTACTTC
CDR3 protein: CASSGVPGGGYEQYF

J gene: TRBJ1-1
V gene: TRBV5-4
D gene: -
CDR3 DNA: TGTGCCAGCAGCTTGGGAGACAGGAACACTGAAGCTTTCTTT
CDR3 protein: CASSLGDRNTEAFF

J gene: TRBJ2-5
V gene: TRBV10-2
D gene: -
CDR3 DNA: TGCGCCAGCAGAGCACTGGCGGAGAAGGAGACCCAGTACTTC
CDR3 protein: CASRALAEKETQYF

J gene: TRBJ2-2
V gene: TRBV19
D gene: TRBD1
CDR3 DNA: TGTGCCAGTAGTATAGATGGACAGGGGGCGAACACCGGGGAGCTGTTTTTT
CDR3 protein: CASSIDGQGANTGELFF

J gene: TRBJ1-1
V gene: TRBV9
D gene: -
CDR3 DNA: TGCGCCAGCAGCGTAGCAGGGTACACTGAAGCTTTCTTT
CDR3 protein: CASSVAGYTEAFF

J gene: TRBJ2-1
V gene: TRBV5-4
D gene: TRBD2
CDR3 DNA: TGTGCCAGCAGCCAGGGGCGGACTAGCGGGGCTCACAATGAGCAGTTCTTC
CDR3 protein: CASSQGRTSGAHNEQFF

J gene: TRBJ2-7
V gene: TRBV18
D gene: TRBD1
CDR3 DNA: TGTGCCAGCTCCCCAAGACAGGGGGAAGGCTACGAGCAGTACTTC
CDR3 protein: CASSPRQGEGYEQYF

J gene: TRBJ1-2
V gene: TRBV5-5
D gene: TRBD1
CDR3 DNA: TGTGCCAGCAGCCAATGGGACAGCATCGGGTACACCTTC
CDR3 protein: CASSQWDSIGYTF

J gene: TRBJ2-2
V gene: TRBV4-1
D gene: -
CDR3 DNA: TGCGCCAGCAGCCTAACCACAGGGAACACCGGGGAGCTGTTTTTT
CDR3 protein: CASSLTTGNTGELFF

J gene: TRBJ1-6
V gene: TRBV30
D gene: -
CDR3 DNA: TGTGCCTGGAGGGCGGGCGGGAATTCACCCCTCCACTTT
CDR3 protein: CAWRAGGNSPLHF

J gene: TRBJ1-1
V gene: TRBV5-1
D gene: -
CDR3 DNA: TGCGCCAGCAGCTCCTTCGTCGGGGGCACTGAAGCTTTCTTT
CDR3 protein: CASSSFVGGTEAFF

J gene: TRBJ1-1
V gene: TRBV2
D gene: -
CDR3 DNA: TGTGCCAGCAGTGAAGCGAGCGGGGGTGGGAGAGCTTTCTTT
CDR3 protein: CASSEASGGGRAFF

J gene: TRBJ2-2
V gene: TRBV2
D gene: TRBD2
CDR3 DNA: TGTGCCAGAAGCGGGGGGGCGAACACCGGGGAGCTGTTTTTT
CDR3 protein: CARSGGANTGELFF

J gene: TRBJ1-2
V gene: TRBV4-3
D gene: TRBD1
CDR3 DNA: TGCGCCAGCTCGGACAGGGGGCAGGGCTACACCTTC
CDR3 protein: CASSDRGQGYTF

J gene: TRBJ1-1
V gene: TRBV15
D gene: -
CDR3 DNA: TGTGCCACCAGCAGAGGGGAGGGGAGCACTGAAGCTTTCTTT
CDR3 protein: CATSRGEGSTEAFF

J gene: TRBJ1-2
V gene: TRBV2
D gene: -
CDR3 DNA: TGTGCCAGAAAGTCTCCAGGGAACTATGGCTACACCTTC
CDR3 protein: CARKSPGNYGYTF

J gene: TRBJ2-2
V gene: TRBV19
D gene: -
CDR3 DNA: TGTGCCAGTAGTATAGAGGAGCGGACCGGGGAGCTGTTTTTT
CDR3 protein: CASSIEERTGELFF

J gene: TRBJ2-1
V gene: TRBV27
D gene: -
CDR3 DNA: TGTGCCAGCAGGCCGCTGGGCAGACAAAATGAGCAGTTCTTC
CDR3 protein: CASRPLGRQNEQFF

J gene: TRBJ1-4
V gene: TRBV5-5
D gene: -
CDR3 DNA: TGTGCCAGCAGCTTCACTGGATGGGGGGATAATGAAAAACTGTTTTTT
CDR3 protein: CASSFTGWGDNEKLFF

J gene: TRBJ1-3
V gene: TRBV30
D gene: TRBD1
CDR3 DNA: TGTGCCTGGAGTCTCACAGGGGTTGGAAACACCATATATTTT
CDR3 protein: CAWSLTGVGNTIYF

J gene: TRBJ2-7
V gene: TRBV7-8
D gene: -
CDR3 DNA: TGTGCCAGCAGCTTAGACTATTCCTACGAGCAGTACTTC
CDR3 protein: CASSLDYSYEQYF

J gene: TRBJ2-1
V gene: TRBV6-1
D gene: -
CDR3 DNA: TGTGCCAGCAGCTCTTTGGACAGTTACAATGAGCAGTTCTTC
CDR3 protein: CASSSLDSYNEQFF

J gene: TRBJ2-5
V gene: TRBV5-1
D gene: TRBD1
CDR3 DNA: TGCGCCAGCACGGGGGGACAGGGCGTTGCAAGGGAGACCCAGTACTTC
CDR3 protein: CASTGGQGVARETQYF